Following are 31 T cell receptor beta chains from one sample sequenced in a study of radiotherapy plus CTLA-4 blockade in lung cancer. TCRdb's table, derived via immunoSEQ multiplex PCR, lists solely in-frame clones and lacks some. Among some 50,000 clones listed, more than 60% were seen once. This sample comprised peripheral blood, obtained from a patient treated with radiotherapy plus ipilimumab. The receptors originated from a human donor with non-small cell lung cancer who had a partial response to radiotherapy plus ipilimumab.

A single count supports this clone. The chain couples TRBV2 to TRBJ2-3, with D maybe TRBD1 (8 bases). Germline values: CDR1 SNHLY, CDR2 FYNNEI. Deletions cut 7 bases from V and 0 bases from J, with 14 bases between. The CDR3 covers 15 residues. The CDR3, as DNA: TGTGCCAGCAATACAGGGGGGGCTAGCACAGATACGCAGTATTTT. It codes for CASNTGGASTDTQYF.

The V call is TRBV6-6, the J call TRBJ2-3; D is unresolved. The CDR3 sequence is 16 residues long. Looked up from germline, CDR1 is MNHNY and CDR2 is SVGAGI (reference sequence). Deletions cut 0 bases from V and 1 base from J, with 11 bases between. The CDR3 region has the DNA TGTGCCAGCAGTTACTCGAGGAGTCTGGGCACAGATACGCAGTATTTT. Its protein product is CASSYSRSLGTDTQYF.

The J gene is TRBJ1-4, the V gene TRBV6-6; D is perhaps TRBD1 (5 bases). The V gene's germline CDR1 is MNHNY and CDR2 SVGAGI (reference sequence). Trimming took off 5 bases at V and 8 bases at J, with 12 bases between the two ends. The CDR3 runs to 13 residues. Here the CDR3 DNA reads TGTGCCAGCAGTAGGGATAAGGGGGAAAAACTGTTTTTT. This encodes CASSRDKGEKLFF.

This chain uses TRBV4-3 with TRBJ2-7; TRBD1 aligns across 7 bases. V was pared by 5 bases and J by 2 bases, with 6 bases of the junction left unmatched. Germline values: CDR1 LGHNA, CDR2 YSLEER. The CDR3 sequence is 14 residues long. The DNA of the CDR3 is TGCGCCAGCAGCACCCGACAGGGTCCCTACGAGCAGTACTTC. Residues: CASSTRQGPYEQYF.

The sample holds a few counts of this clone. V is TRBV5-1 and J is TRBJ1-1, with D unclear. This CDR3 is 17 amino acids long. The V and J ends lost 4 bases and 0 bases respectively, with 19 bases between them. Germline-derived CDR1 and CDR2 are SGHRS and YFSETQ. The CDR3 bases are TGCGCCAGCAGCCTATACTTTACACCAGCGTTGAACACTGAAGCTTTCTTT. Translating it yields CASSLYFTPALNTEAFF.

This chain links TRBV29-1 with TRBJ2-7; 9 bases line up with TRBD1. Germline CDR1 is SQVTM and CDR2 is ANQGSEA. This CDR3 comprises 13 residues. Trimming removed 1 base from V and 4 bases from J; junction bases left unmatched: 2. This CDR3 reads CSVEVQGAYEQYF. CDR3 coding DNA: TGCAGCGTTGAAGTACAGGGGGCATACGAGCAGTACTTC.

This clone was seen just once. The genes are TRBV5-6 and TRBJ2-5; 9 positions agree with TRBD1. The CDR3 is 15 residues long. Unmatched junction bases numbered 6, after V lost 3 bases and J lost 3 bases. Germline loops: CDR1 SGHDT, CDR2 YYEEEE. The CDR3 loop is CASSWDREEEETQYF. CDR3 sequence (DNA): TGTGCCAGCAGCTGGGACAGGGAGGAAGAAGAGACCCAGTACTTC. The complete variable domain, with remaining parts taken from reference TRBV5-6 and TRBJ2-5, reads DAGVTQSPTHLIKTRGQQVTLRCSPKSGHDTVSWYQQALGQGPQFIFQYYEEEERQRGNFPDRFSGHQFPNYSSELNVNALLLGDSALYLCASSWDREEEETQYFGPGTRLLVL.

The chain employs TRBV9 and TRBJ2-7, with TRBD1 as a possible D gene (6 bases). The CDR3 consists of 16 residues. Trimming took off 3 bases at V and 6 bases at J, with 22 bases between the two ends. CDR1 SGDLS and CDR2 YYNGEE come from the germline V gene. The CDR3 protein is CASSAIHIPGVGEQYF. Written as DNA, the CDR3 is TGTGCCAGCAGCGCGATTCATATACCAGGGGTTGGCGAGCAGTACTTC.

The chain joins TRBV9 to TRBJ1-2; the D gene is possibly TRBD1 (6 bases). V was clipped by 0 bases and J by 3 bases, with 12 bases between them. The CDR3 loop spans 15 amino acids. Germline lookup yields CDR1 SGDLS and CDR2 YYNGEE. Written as DNA, the CDR3 is TGTGCCAGCAGCGTAGGAGGGACACCCGACTATGGCTACACCTTC. It specifies CASSVGGTPDYGYTF. Full variable domain (outside the CDR3, taken from reference TRBV9 and TRBJ1-2): DSGVTQTPKHLITATGQRVTLRCSPRSGDLSVYWYQQSLDQGLQFLIQYYNGEERAKGNILERFSAQQFPDLHSELNLSSLELGDSALYFCASSVGGTPDYGYTFGSGTRLTVV.

This rearrangement joins TRBV30 to TRBJ1-1; possibly TRBD1 for D (6 bases). This CDR3 comprises 11 residues. CDR1 is GTSNPN, CDR2 SVGIG, per germline (reference sequence). The ends were cut back, 4 bases at V and 11 bases at J, with 14 bases in the middle. The chain's CDR3 is CAWIMYRVAFF. CDR3 nucleotides: TGTGCCTGGATCATGTACAGGGTGGCTTTCTTT.

The chain couples TRBV18 to TRBJ2-2; TRBD2 matches at 10 bases. This CDR3 has 16 amino acids. The germline CDR1 and CDR2 sequences are KGHSH and LQKENI. V lost 6 bases and J lost 0; bases outside the gene matches: 4. CDR3 sequence reads: CASSPLAGANTGELFF. For the CDR3, the DNA is TGTGCCAGCTCCCCTCTAGCGGGGGCGAACACCGGGGAGCTGTTTTTT.

This clone was detected a few times. The chain links TRBV29-1 to TRBJ1-1; TRBD1 might be the D (6 bases). V was shortened by 5 bases and J by 5 bases, with 9 bases between the two germline ends. Germline V gene sequence: CDR1 SQVTM, CDR2 ANQGSEA. The CDR3 has 11 residues. Here the CDR3 reads CSVNRVTEAFF. The DNA for the CDR3 is TGCAGCGTTAACAGGGTTACTGAAGCTTTCTTT.

The chain uses TRBV28 and TRBJ2-1, with 10 bases that match TRBD1. The V segment lost 7 bases and the J segment 6 bases; nucleotides outside the gene matches: 6. Germline CDR1 is MDHEN and CDR2 is SYDVKM. The CDR3 loop spans 14 amino acids. The CDR3: CASTRTGGGNEQFF. The CDR3 DNA follows: TGTGCCAGCACTCGGACAGGGGGGGGCAATGAGCAGTTCTTC.

The DNA for the CDR3 is TGTGCCAGCAGTGGGCAGGGGGCTACACCCCTCCACTTT. It codes for CASSGQGATPLHF. This chain uses TRBV25-1 with TRBJ1-6; 8 bases are a match to TRBD1. The CDR3 length is 13 residues. The germline CDR1 and CDR2 sequences are MGHDK and SYGVNS. V trimming: 4 bases; J trimming: 11 bases; junction bases outside the gene matches: 4.

In its sample, this clone ranks as medium-sized. This chain links TRBV5-6 with TRBJ2-3; 9 positions agree with TRBD2. With 1 base clipped from V and 1 base from J, the junction kept 1 base outside the gene matches. The V gene's germline CDR1 is SGHDT and CDR2 YYEEEE. The CDR3 length is 15 residues. The chain's CDR3 is CASSLRTSGTDTQYF. For the CDR3, the DNA is TGTGCCAGCAGCTTGAGGACTAGCGGCACAGATACGCAGTATTTT.

The V and J genes are TRBV27 and TRBJ1-4; D gene ambiguous. Germline V gives CDR1 MNHEY, CDR2 SMNVEV (reference sequence). The CDR3 is 15 amino acids. Trimming removed 0 bases at V and 4 bases at J, with 9 bases between. CDR3 loop: CASSLSFQINEKLFF. CDR3 nucleotides: TGTGCCAGCAGTTTATCGTTCCAGATTAATGAAAAACTGTTTTTT.

The chain recombines TRBV28 with TRBJ2-7, with 7 nucleotides matching TRBD1. The CDR3 covers 13 residues. Germline CDR1 and CDR2: MDHEN and SYDVKM. The trim removed 4 bases at V and 3 bases at J, leaving 3 bases unmatched. CDR3 sequence reads: CASSSTGIYEQYF. The CDR3, as DNA: TGTGCCAGCAGTTCGACAGGGATCTACGAGCAGTACTTC.

The chain has TRBV6-5 and TRBJ2-7; 10 positions agree with TRBD1. The CDR3 extends over 14 amino acids. The V gene end was trimmed by 6 bases and the J gene end by 3 bases; junction bases not matched to a gene: 5. The germline CDR1 and CDR2 sequences are MNHEY and SVGAGI. The CDR3 sequence: CASRRTGGIYEQYF. For the CDR3, the DNA is TGTGCCAGCAGAAGGACAGGGGGGATCTACGAGCAGTACTTC.

Concerning this clone: Other nucleotide sequences from this sample produce the same CDR3. The rearrangement links TRBV7-3 to TRBJ2-3; 7 positions match TRBD2. J gave up 2 bases and V 6 bases, and 8 bases lay outside the gene matches. This CDR3 contains 15 residues. Germline V lookup: CDR1 SGHTA, CDR2 FQGTGA. CDR3 DNA sequence: TGTGCCAGCAGTCCTGGGGGGGGACCCACAGATACGCAGTATTTT. It encodes CASSPGGGPTDTQYF.

Comment on this clone: The germline gene is not matched at one end of the junction; a read error may be the cause. The chain links TRBV4-1 to TRBJ1-5; D unclear. Looked up from germline, CDR1 is MGHRA and CDR2 is YSYEKL. This CDR3 is 17 amino acids long. CDR3 nucleotide sequence: TGCGCTAGCAGCCGTGAGGGAGTCACGGGATACAATCAGCCCCAGCATTTT. It codes for CASSREGVTGYNQPQHF.

The J gene is TRBJ2-7, the V gene TRBV19, with D possibly TRBD1 on 6 matching bases. Germline CDR1 is LNHDA and CDR2 is SQIVND (reference sequence). This CDR3 region has 12 residues. The V gene lost 1 base and the J gene lost 8 bases, with 9 bases spanning the gap. The DNA of the CDR3 is TGTGCCAGTAGTATAGTGGGGGCGAAGCAGTACTTC. Translated, it gives CASSIVGAKQYF.

The chain has TRBV5-5 and TRBJ2-5; 9 nucleotides line up with TRBD1. From germline, CDR1 is SGHKS and CDR2 YYEKEE (reference sequence). Unmatched junction bases numbered 1, after V lost 3 bases and J lost 1 base. The CDR3 consists of 14 residues. CDR3 DNA: TGTGCCAGCAGCTGGGGACAGGGCCAAGAGACCCAGTACTTC. Translating gives CASSWGQGQETQYF.

This chain links TRBV10-3 with TRBJ1-1, with TRBD1 matching over 9 bases. This CDR3 has 13 residues. The germline gives CDR1 ENHRY, CDR2 SYGVKD. With V trimmed by 10 bases and J by 6 bases, 9 bases remained unmatched. The CDR3 loop reads CATSLTGGSEAFF. The CDR3 DNA sequence: TGTGCCACCTCCCTGACAGGGGGTTCTGAAGCTTTCTTT.

This clone was detected only once. The chain uses TRBV7-3 and TRBJ2-3; a possible D gene is TRBD2 (5 bases). This CDR3 spans 15 amino acids. Germline values: CDR1 SGHTA, CDR2 FQGTGA. Trimming left V 2 bases short and J 3 bases short, with 12 bases between. As DNA, the CDR3 is TGTGCCAGCAGCTTATCCCCCCGGGGAACAGATACGCAGTATTTT. Encoded protein: CASSLSPRGTDTQYF.

This clone was found a few times. The chain carries TRBV6-1 and TRBJ2-6; D uncertain. Germline V lookup: CDR1 MNHNS, CDR2 SASEGT. Trimming removed 6 bases at V and 0 bases at J, with 9 bases between. The CDR3 consists of 15 residues. The CDR3 region is CASSDIGSGANVLTF. CDR3 nucleotides: TGTGCCAGCAGCGACATAGGCTCTGGGGCCAACGTCCTGACTTTC.

The chain is built from TRBV7-2 and TRBJ2-3; D possibly corresponds to TRBD2 (6 bases). The CDR3 covers 13 residues. Germline values: CDR1 SGHTA, CDR2 FQGNSA. Between the trimmed V and J ends, which lost 5 bases and 5 bases, there was a span of 11 bases. In DNA form, the CDR3 reads TGTGCCAGCAGCGGGCGGACTAAAGATACGCAGTATTTT. This sequence encodes CASSGRTKDTQYF.

The chain employs TRBV29-1 and TRBJ2-5; maybe TRBD2 (6 bases). V lost 4 bases and J 5 bases, leaving 14 bases between the germline ends. This CDR3 spans 13 amino acids. From germline, CDR1 is SQVTM and CDR2 ANQGSEA. DNA for the CDR3: TGCAGCGTTGGACCCACGAGCGGGGAGACCCAGTACTTC. Protein sequence: CSVGPTSGETQYF. Together with reference TRBV29-1 and TRBJ2-5, the CDR3 gives the full variable domain: SAVISQKPSRDICQRGTSLTIQCQVDSQVTMMFWYRQQPGQSLTLIATANQGSEATYESGFVIDKFPISRPNLTFSTLTVSNMSPEDSSIYLCSVGPTSGETQYFGPGTRLLVL.

The CDR3: CASSTGLAGGTGELFF. The CDR3 DNA follows: TGTGCCAGCTCAACCGGACTAGCGGGGGGCACCGGGGAGCTGTTTTTT. V gene TRBV18 combines with J gene TRBJ2-2, with 14 positions matching TRBD2. The length of the CDR3 is 16 residues. The germline V gene has CDR1 KGHSH and CDR2 LQKENI. Trimming removed 5 bases from V and 4 bases from J; junction bases left unmatched: 3.

The rearrangement uses TRBV27 and TRBJ1-1; D may be TRBD1 (5 bases). Germline CDR1 reads MNHEY; CDR2 reads SMNVEV (reference sequence). V was pared by 3 bases and J by 4 bases, with 12 bases between. This CDR3 region has 14 residues. The CDR3 region is CASSFSRVLTEAFF. The CDR3 bases are TGTGCCAGCAGTTTTTCCAGGGTCCTCACTGAAGCTTTCTTT.

In its sample, this clone was seen a few times. The genes are TRBV5-1 and TRBJ2-7; unclear D gene. This CDR3 region has 14 residues. Germline CDR1 and CDR2: SGHRS and YFSETQ. V lost 4 bases and J lost 2, with 13 bases in between. The CDR3 bases are TGCGCCAGCAGCGAGGATTCTTGGACCTACGAGCAGTACTTC. Translation: CASSEDSWTYEQYF. The whole variable domain, remainder taken from reference TRBV5-1 and TRBJ2-7, is KAGVTQTPRYLIKTRGQQVTLSCSPISGHRSVSWYQQTPGQGLQFLFEYFSETQRNKGNFPGRFSGRQFSNSRSEMNVSTLELGDSALYLCASSEDSWTYEQYFGPGTRLTVT.

V usage is TRBV9 and J usage is TRBJ1-4; maybe TRBD1 (5 bases). CDR3 length equals 15 residues. Germline V gene lookup returns CDR1 SGDLS and CDR2 YYNGEE. V dropped 1 base and J dropped 7 bases, with 14 bases sitting between them. The CDR3: CASSVWEGLGEKLFF. The CDR3 bases are TGTGCCAGCAGCGTATGGGAGGGGCTGGGTGAAAAACTGTTTTTT.